Listed below are T cell receptor beta chains from one sample, sequenced in a study of blood T cell repertoires in COVID-19. TCRdb's table, derived via immunoSEQ multiplex PCR, lists solely in-frame clones and lacks some. The sample yields 55,000 to 80,000 clones, about 88% seen once. Sequencing was done on a sample of peripheral blood. Source of these receptors: a man aged 50 to 59 with active COVID-19. CDR3s include the opening cysteine and the closing phenylalanine or tryptophan. Each record gives: D gene, clone size, CDR3 length, J gene, V gene, CDR3 protein, CDR3 DNA. The D gene is left open where the match is weak. A row's size may be missing; if present it is once, few, many or a size class.

TRBD1 | few | 14 | TRBJ1-1 | TRBV5-5 | CASSFRQGKTEAFF | TGTGCCAGCAGCTTTCGACAGGGGAAGACTGAAGCTTTCTTT
. | . | 11 | TRBJ2-7 | TRBV30 | CAWSKSGEQYF | TGTGCCTGGTCTAAGAGCGGTGAGCAGTACTTC
. | . | 10 | TRBJ2-5 | TRBV20-1 | CSAEEETQYF | TGCAGTGCTGAAGAGGAGACCCAGTACTTC
TRBD2 | . | 16 | TRBJ2-3 | TRBV2 | CASRKGLAIVADTQYF | TGTGCCAGCAGGAAAGGACTAGCAATCGTAGCAGATACGCAGTATTTT
TRBD1 | . | 14 | TRBJ1-2 | TRBV2 | CASSRDRDVDGYTF | TGTGCCAGCAGTAGGGACAGGGATGTTGATGGCTACACCTTC
. | . | 11 | TRBJ2-1 | TRBV5-6 | CASSFSGGSFF | TGTGCCAGCAGCTTTTCCGGGGGATCTTTCTTC
TRBD1 | . | 14 | TRBJ1-1 | TRBV5-1 | CASSLTGGFTEAFF | TGCGCCAGCAGCTTGACAGGGGGCTTCACTGAAGCTTTCTTT
TRBD1 | . | 15 | TRBJ2-7 | TRBV11-2 | CASSLGSDRGYEQYF | TGTGCCAGCAGCTTAGGTAGTGACAGGGGCTACGAGCAGTACTTC
. | . | 15 | TRBJ2-1 | TRBV7-9 | CASSFDWGPYNEQFF | TGTGCCAGCAGCTTCGACTGGGGCCCCTACAATGAGCAGTTCTTC
. | . | 12 | TRBJ1-1 | TRBV7-9 | CASSPGAGEAFF | TGTGCCAGCAGCCCAGGGGCAGGTGAAGCTTTCTTT
. | . | 16 | TRBJ1-2 | TRBV4-1 | CASSQPNLRDVYGYTF | TGCGCCAGCAGCCAACCGAATTTGCGGGATGTTTATGGCTACACCTTC
TRBD2 | . | 15 | TRBJ2-7 | TRBV19 | CASSISSGGIYEQYF | TGTGCCAGTAGTATTTCTAGCGGGGGAATCTACGAGCAGTACTTC
. | . | 16 | TRBJ2-3 | TRBV5-1 | CASSLSARGAGDTQYF | TGCGCCAGCAGCTTGAGCGCTCGGGGGGCGGGAGATACGCAGTATTTT